The 15 T cell receptor beta chains in this list originate from one sample, sequenced in a study of control samples from healthy donors and cancer patients. Sequenced by immunoSEQ multiplex PCR; TCRdb stores in-frame clones only, minus some. The sample includes about 120,000 clones, approximately 88% of them seen just once. The sample was blood. These receptors came from a man aged 40-49 years in good health.

The gene calls are TRBV5-4 and TRBJ2-5; D is possibly TRBD1 (6 bases). The CDR3 covers 14 residues. V was shortened by 3 bases and J by 2 bases, with 11 bases between the two germline ends. The germline gives CDR1 SGHNT, CDR2 YYREEE (reference sequence). CDR3 DNA sequence: TGTGCCAGCAGCTGGAGGACAGAACAAGAGACCCAGTACTTC. This codes for CASSWRTEQETQYF.

The J gene is TRBJ2-7, the V gene TRBV6-5; D possibly corresponds to TRBD1 (5 bases). CDR1 and CDR2 from the germline V gene are MNHEY and SVGAGI. The CDR3 runs 14 residues. The V and J ends lost 0 bases and 2 bases respectively, with 8 bases between them. The CDR3 DNA reads TGTGCCAGCAGTTACTCGGGGCAGCCCTACGAGCAGTACTTC. Translation: CASSYSGQPYEQYF.

This clone was recorded at least ten times. The sample carries other DNA sequences with the same CDR3. This chain uses TRBV24-1 with TRBJ2-7; D remains ambiguous. CDR3 length: 13 amino acids. Trimming shortened V by 4 bases and J by 4 bases, and 10 bases separated the two germline ends. Germline values: CDR1 KGHDR, CDR2 SFDVKD. CDR3 nucleotides: TGTGCCACCAGTGACAACAACAGTTACGAGCAGTACTTC. As protein: CATSDNNSYEQYF.

The DNA for the CDR3 is TGCGCCAGCAGCCAATCGCGGGGGGCCAGCTACGAGCAGTACTTC. Translation gives CASSQSRGASYEQYF. The chain has TRBV4-1 and TRBJ2-7; 8 nucleotides align to TRBD2. CDR3 length equals 15 residues. V was pared by 2 bases and J by 3 bases, with 6 bases of the junction left unmatched. Germline V gives CDR1 MGHRA, CDR2 YSYEKL.

The chain couples TRBV20-1 to TRBJ1-2; no definite D call. V lost 5 bases and J lost 6, with 1 base in between. Germline CDR1 and CDR2: DFQATT and SNEGSKA (reference sequence). The CDR3 is 8 residues long. CDR3 in DNA: TGCAGTGCTGATGGCTACACCTTC. Translating it yields CSADGYTF.

The chain links TRBV7-9 to TRBJ1-4; 8 positions agree with TRBD1. The CDR3 loop spans 15 amino acids. CDR1 is SEHNR, CDR2 FQNEAQ, per germline (reference sequence). With 3 bases clipped from V and 7 bases from J, the junction kept 7 bases outside the gene matches. CDR3 sequence reads: CASSFGQGTGEKLFF. The CDR3 DNA follows: TGTGCCAGCAGCTTTGGACAGGGTACGGGTGAAAAACTGTTTTTT.

This clone was counted once. The chain employs TRBV13 and TRBJ2-1; possibly TRBD1 or TRBD2 for D (6 bases each). Trimming shortened V by 5 bases and J by 2 bases, and 13 bases separated the two germline ends. There are 15 residues in the CDR3. Germline-derived CDR1 and CDR2 are PRHDT and FYEKMQ (reference sequence). As DNA, the CDR3 is TGTGCCAGCAGCCAACAGGGAGGCACCTACAATGAGCAGTTCTTC. This codes for CASSQQGGTYNEQFF.

In this sample, this clone turned up once. The gene calls are TRBV2 and TRBJ1-6; no clear D gene. The germline V and J ends were trimmed by 6 bases and 3 bases, with 6 bases remaining between them. The CDR3 contains 13 residues. Germline lookup yields CDR1 SNHLY and CDR2 FYNNEI. The CDR3 sequence: CASRGVYNSPLHF. The CDR3 region has the DNA TGTGCCAGCAGGGGAGTCTATAATTCACCCCTCCACTTT.

The chain carries TRBV6-2 or TRBV6-3 and TRBJ2-3; no definite D call. The CDR3 totals 12 residues. With 2 bases removed from V and 4 bases from J, the gap between germline ends came to 4 bases. From germline, CDR1 is MNHEY and CDR2 SVGEGT. CDR3 sequence: CASSYMPDTQYF. The CDR3 DNA reads as TGTGCCAGCAGTTACATGCCAGATACGCAGTATTTT.

The V and J genes are TRBV6-6 and TRBJ1-3, with 7 bases fitting TRBD1. This CDR3 is built from 16 residues. Losses at the gene ends were 2 bases for V and 4 bases for J; bases not matched to a gene: 8. Per the germline V gene, CDR1 is MNHNY and CDR2 is SVGAGI (reference sequence). CDR3 sequence reads: CASSYLGTRGGNTIYF. CDR3 bases: TGTGCCAGCAGTTACCTTGGAACCAGGGGGGGAAACACCATATATTTT.

The chain combines TRBV12-5 with TRBJ2-5; D unclear. Deletions cut 1 base from V and 3 bases from J, with 18 bases between. There are 17 residues in the CDR3. Germline lookup yields CDR1 LGHNT and CDR2 FRNRAP. The CDR3 is CASGLAPRAGPKETQYF. CDR3 coding DNA: TGTGCTAGTGGTTTGGCACCCCGGGCAGGACCGAAAGAGACCCAGTACTTC.

The chain has TRBV21-1 and TRBJ1-2; the table's D call of TRBD1 was not tested on the DNA. TRBV21-1 constitutes a pseudogene. The CDR3 consists of 16 residues. CDR3: CASSKDFWTGHYGYTF. The DNA for the CDR3 is TGTGCCAGCAGCAAAGATTTTTGGACAGGGCACTATGGCTACACCTTC.

This chain uses TRBV27 with TRBJ1-4; 8 nucleotides line up with TRBD1. V was pared by 8 bases and J by 7 bases, with 9 bases of the junction left unmatched. The CDR3 covers 14 residues. The germline V gene encodes CDR1 MNHEY and CDR2 SMNVEV (reference sequence). CDR3 coding DNA: TGTGCCAGCCTAGGGACAGGCAAAGGTGAAAAACTGTTTTTT. Protein product: CASLGTGKGEKLFF.

This sequence joins TRBV2 and TRBJ1-2, with D hard to call. Trimming took off 3 bases at V and 4 bases at J, with 15 bases between the two ends. CDR3 length: 15 residues. Germline V gene data show CDR1 as SNHLY and CDR2 as FYNNEI. CDR3 residues: CASSDGGPAIYGYTF. The CDR3 coding sequence is TGTGCCAGCAGTGATGGAGGGCCAGCGATCTATGGCTACACCTTC.

The rearrangement joins TRBV30 to TRBJ2-7; no firm D call. Germline CDR1 GTSNPN, CDR2 SVGIG (reference sequence). This CDR3 has 12 residues. Deletions cut 2 bases from V and 6 bases from J, with 11 bases between. The CDR3 DNA is TGTGCCTGGAGTATTTACACGGGCGAGCAGTACTTC. Encoded protein: CAWSIYTGEQYF.